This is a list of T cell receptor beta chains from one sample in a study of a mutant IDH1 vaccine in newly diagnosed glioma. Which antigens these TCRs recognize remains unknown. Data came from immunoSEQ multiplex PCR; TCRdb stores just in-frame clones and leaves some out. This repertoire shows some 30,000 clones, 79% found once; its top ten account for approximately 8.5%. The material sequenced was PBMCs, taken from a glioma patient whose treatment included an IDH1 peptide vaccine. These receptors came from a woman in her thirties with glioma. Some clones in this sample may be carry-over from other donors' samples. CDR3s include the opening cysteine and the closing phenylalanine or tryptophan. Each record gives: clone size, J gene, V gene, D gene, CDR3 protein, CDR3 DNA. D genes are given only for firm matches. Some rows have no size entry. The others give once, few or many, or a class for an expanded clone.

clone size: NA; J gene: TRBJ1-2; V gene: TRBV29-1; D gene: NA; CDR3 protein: CSAADAEGGYTF; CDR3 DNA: TGCAGCGCTGCTGACGCGGAAGGCGGCTACACCTTC
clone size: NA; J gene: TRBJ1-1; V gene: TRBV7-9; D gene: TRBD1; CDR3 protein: CASSDPTGGTGMGEAFF; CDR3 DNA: TGTGCCAGCAGCGACCCCACAGGGGGCACGGGAATGGGTGAAGCTTTCTTT
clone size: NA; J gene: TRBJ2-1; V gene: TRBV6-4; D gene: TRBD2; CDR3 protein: CASSDRGLAGEQFF; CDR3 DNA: TGTGCCAGCAGTGACCGGGGACTAGCGGGTGAGCAGTTCTTC
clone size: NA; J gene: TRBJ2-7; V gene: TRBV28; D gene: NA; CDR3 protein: CASSPSSVSYEQYF; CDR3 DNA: TGTGCCAGCAGTCCCTCTTCGGTTTCCTACGAGCAGTACTTC
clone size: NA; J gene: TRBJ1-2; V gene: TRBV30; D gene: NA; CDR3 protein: CAWRNTFNYGYTF; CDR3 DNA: TGTGCCTGGAGGAATACCTTTAACTATGGCTACACCTTC
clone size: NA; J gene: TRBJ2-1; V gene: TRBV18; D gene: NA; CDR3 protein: CASSRTRSGLYEQFF; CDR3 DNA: TGTGCCAGCTCACGCACCAGGTCCGGGCTCTATGAGCAGTTCTTC
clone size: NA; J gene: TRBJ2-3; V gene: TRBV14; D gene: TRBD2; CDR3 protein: CASSQDTGRARDTQYF; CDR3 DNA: TGTGCCAGCAGCCAAGATACCGGGAGGGCTAGGGATACGCAGTATTTT
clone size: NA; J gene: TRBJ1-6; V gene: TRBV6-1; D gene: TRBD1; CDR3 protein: CASSVMTGVNSPLHF; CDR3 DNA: TGTGCCAGTAGCGTTATGACAGGGGTCAATTCACCCCTCCACTTT
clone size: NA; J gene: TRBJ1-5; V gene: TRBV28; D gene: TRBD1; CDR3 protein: CASSQDRDYNQPQHF; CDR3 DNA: TGTGCCAGCAGCCAGGACAGGGATTACAATCAGCCCCAGCATTTT
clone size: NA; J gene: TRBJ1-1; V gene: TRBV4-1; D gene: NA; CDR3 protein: CASSQVTAGDTEAFF; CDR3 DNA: TGCGCCAGCAGCCAAGTGACGGCCGGTGACACTGAAGCTTTCTTT
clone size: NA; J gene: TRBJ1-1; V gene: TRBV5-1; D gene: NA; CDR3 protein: CASSLGRSVPEAFF; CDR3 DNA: TGCGCCAGCAGCTTGGGGAGGAGTGTGCCTGAAGCTTTCTTT
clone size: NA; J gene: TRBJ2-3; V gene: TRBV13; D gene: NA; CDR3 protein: CASSADRGSQTDTQYF; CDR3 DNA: TGTGCCAGCAGCGCAGACCGGGGGAGCCAAACAGATACGCAGTATTTT
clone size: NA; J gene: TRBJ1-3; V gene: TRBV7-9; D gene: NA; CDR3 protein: CASSLVNQNTIYF; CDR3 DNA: TGTGCCAGCAGCTTAGTCAACCAAAACACCATATATTTT
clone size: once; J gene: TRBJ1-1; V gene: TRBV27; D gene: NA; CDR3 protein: CASASVGDTEAFF; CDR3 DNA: TGTGCCAGCGCGTCCGTAGGGGACACTGAAGCTTTCTTT
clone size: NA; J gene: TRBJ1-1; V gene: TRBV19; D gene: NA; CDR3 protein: CASSFGRLNTEAFF; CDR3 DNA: TGTGCCAGTAGTTTCGGGAGGTTGAACACTGAAGCTTTCTTT
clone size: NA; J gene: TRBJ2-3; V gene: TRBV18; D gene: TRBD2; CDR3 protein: CASSPSGLVGLAGSDTQYF; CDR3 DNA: TGTGCCAGCTCACCCTCCGGACTTGTGGGACTAGCGGGATCAGATACGCAGTATTTT
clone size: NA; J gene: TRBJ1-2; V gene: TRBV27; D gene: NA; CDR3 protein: CASSLGQPGRDTMGYTF; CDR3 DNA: TGTGCCAGCAGTCTCGGACAGCCGGGGAGGGATACTATGGGCTACACCTTC
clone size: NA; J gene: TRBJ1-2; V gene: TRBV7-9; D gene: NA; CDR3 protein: CASSLAGTSDGYTF; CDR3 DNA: TGTGCCAGCAGCTTAGCCGGCACCTCGGATGGCTACACCTTC
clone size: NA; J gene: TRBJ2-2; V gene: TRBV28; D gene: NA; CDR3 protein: CASSFIGELFF; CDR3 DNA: TGTGCCAGCAGTTTCATCGGGGAGCTGTTTTTT